The TCR beta chain under discussion was sequenced for a study of identical twins. In TCRdb, the 5' RACE reads were re-called with MiXCR into one record per CDR3 protein. Of 1.5 million or so distinct CDR3 sequences in the sample, more than 30% were seen once. Study outcomes and limitations: Low generation-probability sequences were in excess among twin-shared out-of-frame alpha sequences. Reduced insertions were recorded for abundant cord blood beta clonotypes, with no such pattern in memory repertoires.

In the case of this clonotype: Its antigen is as yet unknown.

This TCR derives from a newborn girl in good health. The source material was cord blood.

The CDR3 coding sequence is TGTGCCAGCAGTTACTCTTGGCAGAGCAATGAGCAGTTCTTC. Amino acid sequence: CASSYSWQSNEQFF. V usage is TRBV6-2 or TRBV6-3 and J usage is TRBJ2-1; no clear D. This CDR3 has 14 amino acids. Trimming left V 0 bases short and J 6 bases short, with 9 bases between. The germline V gene encodes CDR1 MNHEY and CDR2 SVGEGT.